These T cell receptor beta chains were read from a single sample in a study of regulatory dendritic cells for organ transplantation. Using immunoSEQ multiplex PCR, the repertoire was profiled, and TCRdb retains in-frame clones only, with some absent. The table includes roughly 34,000 clones, 85% to 90% detected once. The sample consisted of naive CD4+ T cells from blood. The receptors were gathered from a human donor in good health. Both conserved end residues are part of each CDR3. Each record gives: clone size, V gene, D gene, CDR3 protein. The D gene is left open where the match is weak. Clone size is stated in some rows and not others, as once, few, many or a class when expanded.

NA | TRBV19 | TRBD1 | CASRGQGLYEQYF
NA | TRBV6-6 | NA | CASSLQGDTEAFF
NA | TRBV28 | NA | CASSSASSGANVLTF
NA | TRBV18 | NA | CASSPTLEDQPQHF
NA | TRBV9 | TRBD1 | CASNGRGRRGGQYF
NA | TRBV9 | TRBD2 | CASSPTMPGGHNEQFF
once | TRBV7-2 | NA | CASSLAGGGLSYEQYF
NA | TRBV27 | NA | CASSLVARLFNTGELFF
NA | TRBV10-3 | NA | CAISESRDEQYF
NA | TRBV7-2 | TRBD2 | CASSFPGGWQFF
NA | TRBV19 | NA | CASSPSVKFSSSGVGELFF
NA | TRBV9 | NA | CASSVGDWYNEQFF
NA | TRBV5-4 | TRBD2 | CASSPTSGRARGEQYF
NA | TRBV4-1 | TRBD1 | CASSQGAQGQGVSYGYTF
NA | TRBV30 | TRBD2 | CAWSPRGLALNF
NA | TRBV28 | TRBD2 | CASSFSGRKSDTQYF
NA | TRBV6-5 | TRBD2 | CASSYGTSGRQEQFF
NA | TRBV14 | NA | CASSQGPETYTSEQYF
NA | TRBV5-1 | NA | CASGPGHSSYEQYF
NA | TRBV28 | NA | CASSLTGNQPQHF
NA | TRBV4-3 | NA | CASSLEWQLGTGELFF
few | TRBV5-6 | NA | CASSFVAAYTEAFF
NA | TRBV30 | NA | CAWSVVRNSGNTIYF
NA | TRBV7-2 | NA | CASSLRRSANYGYTF
NA | TRBV18 | NA | CASSPIASRKQETQYF
NA | TRBV9 | NA | CASSVGTRNTEAFF
NA | TRBV30 | TRBD2 | CAWGGLAGKVRTGELFF
NA | TRBV18 | NA | CASSPQGTTGELFF
NA | TRBV5-1 | TRBD2 | CASSLGTSGRRGDTQYF
NA | TRBV7-6 | TRBD2 | CASSLESSGSYEQYF
NA | TRBV6-6 | NA | CASSSPDRAYEQYF
NA | TRBV7-2 | TRBD2 | CASSPGGRVEQYF
NA | TRBV11-2 | NA | CASSFGSQETQYF
NA | TRBV7-7 | NA | CASSFRGSGYSGNTIYF
NA | TRBV7-9 | NA | CASTNGERVAKNIQYF
NA | TRBV19 | TRBD1 | CASRVTGGEKLFF
NA | TRBV21-1 | NA | CASSILEILPLRPGQVPYEQYF
NA | TRBV9 | NA | CASSVVPTSSGNTIYF
once | TRBV6-6 | TRBD1 | CASSYLGQDEQYF
NA | TRBV18 | TRBD1 | CASSPPEHRGLSVNTEAFF
NA | TRBV28 | NA | CASGREQTAGYGYTF
NA | TRBV19 | NA | CASKDRANEKLFF
NA | TRBV19 | NA | CASSIVPGNQPQHF
NA | TRBV7-2 | NA | CASSARRPPPDTQYF
NA | TRBV5-6 | NA | CASSFRVGRGQPQHF
NA | TRBV28 | NA | CASSDAGLLGRNTIYF
NA | TRBV6-5 | NA | CASGRNEQFF
NA | TRBV28 | NA | CASSLGNQGYTEAFF
NA | TRBV7-9 | NA | CASSLGWGARTEAFF
NA | TRBV7-2 | NA | CASSLDIRTSFAYGYTF